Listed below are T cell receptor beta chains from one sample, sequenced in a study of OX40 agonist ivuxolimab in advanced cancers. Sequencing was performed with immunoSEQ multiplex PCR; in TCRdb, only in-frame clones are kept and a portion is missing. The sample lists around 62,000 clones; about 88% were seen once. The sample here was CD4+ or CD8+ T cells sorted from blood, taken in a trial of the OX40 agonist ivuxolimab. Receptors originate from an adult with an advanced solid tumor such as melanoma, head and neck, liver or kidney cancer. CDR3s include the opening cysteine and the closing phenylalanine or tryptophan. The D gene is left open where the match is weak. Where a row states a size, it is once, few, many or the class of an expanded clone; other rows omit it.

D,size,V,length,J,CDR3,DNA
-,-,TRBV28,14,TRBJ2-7,CASTLSGSSYEQYF,TGTGCCAGCACCCTCAGCGGGTCATCCTACGAGCAGTACTTC
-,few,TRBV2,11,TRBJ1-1,CASTGRRGAFF,TGTGCCAGCACGGGCCGGAGAGGGGCTTTCTTT
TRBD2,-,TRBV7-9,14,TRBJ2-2,CASSLGAGTGELFF,TGTGCCAGCAGCTTAGGAGCGGGGACCGGGGAGCTGTTTTTT
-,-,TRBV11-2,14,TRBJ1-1,CASSLNSRGTEAFF,TGTGCCAGCAGCTTAAATAGCCGGGGGACTGAAGCTTTCTTT
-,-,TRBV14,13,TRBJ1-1,CASSQELNTEAFF,TGTGCCAGCAGCCAAGAACTTAACACTGAAGCTTTCTTT
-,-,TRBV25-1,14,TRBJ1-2,CASSEYDGGYGYTF,TGTGCCAGCAGTGAATATGATGGGGGCTATGGCTACACCTTC
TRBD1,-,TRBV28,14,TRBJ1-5,CASRWTGWNQPQHF,TGTGCCAGCAGATGGACAGGGTGGAATCAGCCCCAGCATTTT
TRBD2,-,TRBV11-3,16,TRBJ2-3,CASSLGQRERTDTQYF,TGTGCCAGCAGCTTAGGACAGCGGGAGCGGACAGATACGCAGTATTTT
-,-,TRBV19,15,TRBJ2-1,CASSIGAGGRNEQFF,TGTGCCAGTAGTATAGGAGCAGGGGGGAGGAATGAGCAGTTCTTC
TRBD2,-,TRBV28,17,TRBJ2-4,CASRAGLAVLAKNIQYF,TGTGCCAGCAGAGCAGGACTAGCTGTTCTAGCCAAAAACATTCAGTACTTC
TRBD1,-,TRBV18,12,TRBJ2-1,CASSRTGPEQFF,TGTGCCAGCTCACGGACAGGGCCTGAGCAGTTCTTC
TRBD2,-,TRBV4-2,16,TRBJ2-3,CASSQTRLAGENTQYF,TGTGCCAGCAGCCAAACTAGACTAGCGGGCGAGAATACGCAGTATTTT
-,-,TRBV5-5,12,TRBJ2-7,CASSLARHEQYF,TGTGCCAGCAGCTTGGCCAGGCACGAGCAGTACTTC
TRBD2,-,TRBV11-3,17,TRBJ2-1,CASSSTWLAGGDNEQFF,TGTGCCAGCAGCTCGACCTGGCTAGCGGGAGGGGACAATGAGCAGTTCTTC
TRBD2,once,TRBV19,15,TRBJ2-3,CASGTSQTPTDTQYF,TGTGCCAGCGGGACTAGCCAAACCCCCACAGATACGCAGTATTTT
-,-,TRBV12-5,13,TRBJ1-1,CASGLVRGIEAFF,TGTGCTAGTGGTTTGGTACGGGGCATTGAAGCTTTCTTT
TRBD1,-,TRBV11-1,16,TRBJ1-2,CASRPAGTGGNYGYTF,TGTGCCAGCAGACCAGCCGGGACAGGGGGCAACTATGGCTACACCTTC
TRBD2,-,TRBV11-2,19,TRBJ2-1,CASSLDRRGTSGSRGEQFF,TGTGCCAGCAGCTTAGATAGGAGAGGGACTAGCGGGAGTCGGGGTGAGCAGTTCTTC
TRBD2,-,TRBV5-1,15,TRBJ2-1,CASSLVAGGGGEQFF,TGCGCCAGCAGCTTGGTAGCGGGAGGCGGCGGGGAGCAGTTCTTC
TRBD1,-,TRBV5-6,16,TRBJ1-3,CASSAGQGRSGNTIYF,TGTGCCAGCAGCGCAGGACAGGGTCGCTCTGGAAACACCATATATTTT
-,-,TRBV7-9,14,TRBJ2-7,CASSLSAWDAEQYF,TGTGCCAGCAGCTTATCAGCGTGGGACGCCGAGCAGTACTTC
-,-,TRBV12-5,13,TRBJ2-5,CASGLGIGETQYF,TGTGCTAGTGGATTGGGAATAGGGGAGACCCAGTACTTC
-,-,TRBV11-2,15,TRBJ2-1,CASSLEVGSYNEQFF,TGTGCCAGCAGCTTAGAGGTCGGCTCCTACAATGAGCAGTTCTTC
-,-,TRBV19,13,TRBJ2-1,CASISSTYNEQFF,TGTGCCAGTATTTCAAGTACCTACAATGAGCAGTTCTTC
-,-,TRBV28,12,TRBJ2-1,CASSFQGSKQFF,TGTGCCAGCAGTTTTCAGGGAAGTAAGCAGTTCTTC
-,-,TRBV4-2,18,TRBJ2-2,CASSQGPFTLGNTGELFF,TGTGCCAGCAGCCAAGGCCCCTTTACTCTGGGGAACACCGGGGAGCTGTTTTTT
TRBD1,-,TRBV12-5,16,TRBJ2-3,CASGRRQGTSTDTQYF,TGTGCTAGTGGCCGGCGACAGGGAACTAGCACAGATACGCAGTATTTT
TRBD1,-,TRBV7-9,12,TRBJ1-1,CAGQGAYTEAFF,TGTGCCGGGCAGGGGGCGTACACTGAAGCTTTCTTT
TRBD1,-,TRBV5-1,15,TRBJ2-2,CASSQGQGGTGELFF,TGCGCCAGCAGCCAAGGACAGGGTGGCACCGGGGAGCTGTTTTTT
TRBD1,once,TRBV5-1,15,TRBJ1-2,CASSPGQGAHYGYTF,TGCGCCAGCAGCCCCGGACAGGGGGCACACTATGGCTACACCTTC
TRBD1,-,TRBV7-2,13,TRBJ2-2,CASSPGGPGELFF,TGTGCCAGCAGCCCAGGGGGCCCCGGGGAGCTGTTTTTT
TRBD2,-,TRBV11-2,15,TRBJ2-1,CASSLAGNTYNEQFF,TGTGCCAGCAGTTTAGCGGGCAACACATACAATGAGCAGTTCTTC
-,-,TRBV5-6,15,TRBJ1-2,CASSLYTEPNYGYTF,TGTGCCAGCAGCTTGTATACAGAGCCTAACTATGGCTACACCTTC
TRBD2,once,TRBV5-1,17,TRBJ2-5,CASQGTSGSWLQETQYF,TGCGCCAGCCAAGGGACTAGCGGCAGTTGGCTTCAAGAGACCCAGTACTTC
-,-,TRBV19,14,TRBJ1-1,CASSIGRLNTEAFF,TGTGCCAGTAGTATCGGACGGTTGAACACTGAAGCTTTCTTT
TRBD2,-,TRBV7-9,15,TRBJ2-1,CASSLGGLANNEQFF,TGTGCCAGCAGCTTAGGAGGACTAGCTAACAATGAGCAGTTCTTC
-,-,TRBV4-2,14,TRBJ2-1,CASSQAVGGYEQFF,TGTGCCAGCAGCCAAGCCGTGGGCGGTTATGAGCAGTTCTTC
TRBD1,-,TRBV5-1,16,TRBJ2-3,CASSLAGGATADTQYF,TGCGCCAGCAGCTTGGCAGGGGGCGCAACCGCAGATACGCAGTATTTT
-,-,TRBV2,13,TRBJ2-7,CASSGTTRGEQYF,TGTGCCAGCAGTGGGACCACCCGGGGTGAGCAGTACTTC
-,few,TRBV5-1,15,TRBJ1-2,CASSLVTGPIYGYTF,TGCGCCAGCAGCTTGGTAACAGGCCCGATCTATGGCTACACCTTC
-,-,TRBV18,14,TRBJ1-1,CASSPGRMDTEAFF,TGTGCCAGCTCGCCCGGGAGAATGGACACTGAAGCTTTCTTT
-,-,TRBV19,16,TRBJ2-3,CASSKQGGTRTDTQYF,TGTGCCAGTAGTAAGCAGGGGGGAACACGCACAGATACGCAGTATTTT
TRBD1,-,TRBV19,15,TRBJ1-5,CASSKQGYSNQPQHF,TGTGCCAGTAGTAAACAGGGGTATAGCAATCAGCCCCAGCATTTT
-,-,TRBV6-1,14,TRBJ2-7,CASSGGLRAYEQYF,TGTGCCAGCAGTGGTGGGCTGAGGGCCTACGAGCAGTACTTC
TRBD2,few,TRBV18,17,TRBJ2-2,CASSLGTSGTVTGELFF,TGTGCCAGCTCACTGGGGACTAGCGGGACCGTCACCGGGGAGCTGTTTTTT
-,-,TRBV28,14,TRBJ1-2,CASRPGGINYGYTF,TGTGCCAGCAGGCCCGGGGGGATAAACTATGGCTACACCTTC
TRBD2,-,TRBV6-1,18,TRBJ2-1,CASSEGNSGGRIYNEQFF,TGTGCCAGCAGTGAAGGAAATAGCGGGGGGAGGATTTACAATGAGCAGTTCTTC
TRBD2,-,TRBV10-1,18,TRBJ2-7,CASRGGGVAGGGAYEQYF,TGCGCCAGCAGGGGGGGAGGGGTAGCGGGAGGGGGGGCCTACGAGCAGTACTTC